Listed here are 26 T cell receptor beta chains from one sample, sequenced in a study of T cells after yellow fever vaccination. TCRdb called the 5' RACE reads again in MiXCR, with one record for every CDR3 protein. The sample has more than 50,000 distinct CDR3 sequences; 5.5% to 6% are singletons. Here the sequenced sample was PBMCs, either bulk or a sorted T-cell subset (CD4+, CD8+, memory, or dextramer-sorted; not recorded which), taken on the day of the yellow fever booster vaccination. The source of these receptors is a man younger than 35 who received the YFV17D yellow fever vaccine.

This clonotype was counted between two and nine times. The chain couples TRBV11-2 to TRBJ1-1; tentatively, D is TRBD1 (6 bases). The CDR3 consists of 17 residues. Trimming took off 7 bases at V and 5 bases at J, with 26 bases between the two ends. Germline CDR1 SGHAT, CDR2 FQNNGV. CDR3: CASTTGHPRRARTEAFF. The CDR3, as DNA: TGTGCCAGCACCACGGGACATCCGAGGCGGGCGAGGACTGAAGCTTTCTTT.

The chain is built from TRBV11-3 and TRBJ2-1; 9 bases line up with TRBD1. The CDR3 has 15 residues. CDR1 SGHNT and CDR2 YENEEA come from the germline V gene. With 4 bases clipped from V and 8 bases from J, the junction kept 9 bases outside the gene matches. In nucleotides, the CDR3 is TGTGCCAGCAGCTCACGGACAGGGGAATGGGATGAGCAGTTCTTC. Its translation is CASSSRTGEWDEQFF. The whole variable domain, filled in from reference TRBV11-3 and TRBJ2-1, reads EAGVVQSPRYKIIEKKQPVAFWCNPISGHNTLYWYLQNLGQGPELLIRYENEEAVDDSQLPKDRFSAERLKGVDSTLKIQPAELGDSAVYLCASSSRTGEWDEQFFGPGTRLTVL.

At least ten counts were recorded for this clonotype. The chain combines TRBV11-2 with TRBJ2-3; D unclear. This CDR3 region has 14 residues. Deletions cut 1 base from V and 4 bases from J, with 9 bases between. The V gene's germline CDR1 is SGHAT and CDR2 FQNNGV. CDR3 coding DNA: TGTGCCAGCAGCTTAGGAACTTCCGCAGATACGCAGTATTTT. This gives the protein CASSLGTSADTQYF.

This clonotype has ten or more counts. The chain has TRBV5-6 and TRBJ2-7, with 7 positions matching TRBD1. In germline, CDR1 is SGHDT, CDR2 YYEEEE. The CDR3 loop spans 11 amino acids. The CDR3 spells CASSRDRAVDV. CDR3 nucleotide sequence: TGTGCCAGCAGCCGCGACAGGGCCGTCGACGTC.

This clonotype occurred many times. V gene TRBV6-5 combines with J gene TRBJ2-7; TRBD1 aligns across 8 bases. Losses at the gene ends were 6 bases for V and 12 bases for J; bases not matched to a gene: 7. Germline V lookup: CDR1 MNHEY, CDR2 SVGAGI. The CDR3 spans 11 residues. Written as DNA, the CDR3 is TGTGCCAGCAGCTCCGGACAGGGTTGGTACTTC. The encoded protein is CASSSGQGWYF.

The rearrangement uses TRBV19 and TRBJ2-7; possible D gene TRBD1, 5 bases. Germline V CDR1 and CDR2: LNHDA, SQIVND (reference sequence). The CDR3 totals 15 residues. Trimming stripped 5 bases from V and 2 bases from J, with 16 bases between. Here the CDR3 reads CASSYTRDSPYEQYF. The CDR3, as DNA: TGTGCCAGTAGTTATACCAGGGATTCGCCCTACGAGCAGTACTTC. The entire variable domain, with the rest obtained from reference TRBV19 and TRBJ2-7, is as follows: DGGITQSPKYLFRKEGQNVTLSCEQNLNHDAMYWYRQDPGQGLRLIYYSQIVNDFQKGDIAEGYSVSREKKESFPLTVTSAQKNPTAFYLCASSYTRDSPYEQYFGPGTRLTVT.

The rearrangement uses TRBV9 and TRBJ1-1; weak D call: TRBD1 (5 bases). The CDR3 consists of 13 residues. V gave up 5 bases and J gave up 4 bases, with 12 bases separating them. CDR1 is SGDLS and CDR2 is YYNGEE in the germline V gene. The DNA of the CDR3 is TGTGCCAGCAGTGATGACAGCCCCACTGAAGCTTTCTTT. Translated, it gives CASSDDSPTEAFF.

The sample holds many counts of this clonotype. The chain carries TRBV20-1 and TRBJ2-3; 13 bases align to TRBD2. CDR3 length: 17 amino acids. Germline trimming cut 5 bases from V and 0 bases from J; bases unmatched to any gene: 8. From germline, CDR1 is DFQATT and CDR2 SNEGSKA (reference sequence). The CDR3 spells CSAEPGLAGLSTDTQYF. For the CDR3, the DNA is TGCAGTGCTGAGCCGGGACTAGCGGGGCTAAGCACAGATACGCAGTATTTT.

This clonotype has more than one count but fewer than ten. CDR3 coding DNA: TGTGCCATCGGACAGGGAATCTACGAGCAGTACTTC. This encodes CAIGQGIYEQYF. The V call is TRBV6-6, the J call TRBJ2-7; 8 bases map to TRBD1. CDR1 MNHNY and CDR2 SVGAGI come from the germline V gene (reference sequence). This CDR3 is built from 12 residues. V gave up 10 bases and J gave up 3 bases; unmatched junction bases: 5.

The genes are TRBV4-2 and TRBJ2-3; 13 positions match TRBD2. The J segment lost 3 bases and the V segment lost 2 bases, leaving 5 bases of the junction unmatched. Germline-derived CDR1 and CDR2 are LGHNA and YNFKEQ. The CDR3 consists of 17 residues. The CDR3 loop is CASSQPGLAGLTDTQYF. The CDR3 nucleotides read TGTGCCAGCAGCCAACCGGGACTAGCGGGGCTTACAGATACGCAGTATTTT.

Ten or more counts support this clonotype. This CDR3 reads CASSYGAGYTF. CDR3 bases: TGTGCCAGCAGTTACGGCGCTGGCTACACCTTC. This chain joins TRBV11-2 and TRBJ1-2, with D unclear. Trimming pared 6 bases from V and 7 bases from J, leaving 9 bases between. This CDR3 contains 11 residues. Germline CDR1 reads SGHAT; CDR2 reads FQNNGV.

This clonotype was seen ten or more times. The V call is TRBV12-3 or TRBV12-4, the J call TRBJ2-7; D is unresolved. The CDR3 runs 14 residues. Trimming left V 2 bases short and J 4 bases short, with 12 bases between. CDR3 nucleotide sequence: TGTGCCAGCAGTTTAAGCGTCCTGGCGTACGAGCAGTACGTC. Amino acid sequence: CASSLSVLAYEQYV.

This clonotype was counted ten times or more. V is TRBV7-2 and J is TRBJ1-1, with no clear D. Germline CDR1 SGHTA, CDR2 FQGNSA. CDR3 size: 13 residues. The V end lost 1 base, the J end lost 11 bases, and 14 bases lay between the germline ends. In DNA form, the CDR3 reads TGTGCCAGCAGCTTAGAGTCGGCGGTACGTGCTTTCTTT. This sequence encodes CASSLESAVRAFF.

A few counts support this clonotype. The chain has TRBV19 and TRBJ2-5, with unresolved D. CDR3 length: 15 residues. V was pared by 3 bases and J by 4 bases, with 15 bases between. The germline V gene encodes CDR1 LNHDA and CDR2 SQIVND (reference sequence). CDR3 amino acids: CASSIDPLLGETQYF. The CDR3, as DNA: TGTGCCAGTAGTATCGATCCACTCCTCGGAGAGACCCAGTACTTC.

This CDR3 is CASREGGLTGELFF. The CDR3 DNA sequence: TGTGCCAGCAGAGAGGGGGGCCTCACCGGGGAGCTGTTTTTT. The rearrangement links TRBV7-9 to TRBJ2-2; D might be TRBD1 or TRBD2, each matching 6 bases. Trimming left V 6 bases short and J 4 bases short, with 12 bases between. The CDR3 spans 14 residues. Germline CDR1 SEHNR, CDR2 FQNEAQ (reference sequence).

This clonotype was counted a few times. The chain has TRBV6-2 or TRBV6-3 and TRBJ2-1; weak D call: TRBD1 (6 bases). From germline, CDR1 is MNHEY and CDR2 SVGEGT. The CDR3 has 15 amino acids. The V gene lost 2 bases and the J gene lost 3 bases, with 11 bases spanning the gap. The CDR3 DNA follows: TGTGCCAGCAGTTACGACAGGAACCTCTACAATGAGCAGTTCTTC. It codes for CASSYDRNLYNEQFF.

CDR3 sequence: CASSFGLARETQYF. In DNA form, the CDR3 reads TGCGCCAGCAGCTTCGGACTAGCCCGTGAGACCCAGTACTTC. The chain has TRBV4-3 and TRBJ2-5; 8 nucleotides agree with TRBD2. The CDR3 is 14 residues long. Germline V CDR1 and CDR2: LGHNA, YSLEER. Trimming took 5 bases from V and 5 from J; bases not matched to a gene: 7.

This clonotype showed up just a few times. The rearrangement links TRBV12-3 or TRBV12-4 to TRBJ2-3; 12 nucleotides align to TRBD2. This CDR3 spans 19 amino acids. V lost 4 bases to trimming and J lost 2 bases; unmatched junction nucleotides: 13. The CDR3 DNA is TGTGCCAGCAGTTCCTCTAGCGGGGGGGCTTCCCCGCACACAGATACGCAGTATTTT. It specifies CASSSSSGGASPHTDTQYF.

The table lists this clonotype with many counts. The chain links TRBV29-1 to TRBJ2-7; D possibly corresponds to TRBD1 (6 bases). This CDR3 has 14 amino acids. V was shortened by 5 bases and J by 2 bases, with 16 bases between the two germline ends. Germline V gene sequence: CDR1 SQVTM, CDR2 ANQGSEA. Written as DNA, the CDR3 is TGCAGCGTTCGGGACCGGGACACTACCTACGAGCAGTACTTC. It yields the protein CSVRDRDTTYEQYF.

This clonotype was counted at least ten times. The chain joins TRBV12-3 or TRBV12-4 to TRBJ2-7, with D possibly TRBD1 on 6 matching bases. The CDR3 has 13 residues. V lost 3 bases, J lost 5 bases, and 11 bases lay in between. As DNA, the CDR3 is TGTGCCAGCAGTTTTACAGGGTTCCACGAGCAGTACTTC. Its protein is CASSFTGFHEQYF.

The CDR3 protein is CATSRGQGLGNQPQHF. CDR3 nucleotides: TGTGCCACCAGCAGAGGACAGGGCTTGGGCAATCAGCCCCAGCATTTT. This chain uses TRBV15 with TRBJ1-5; 7 nucleotides match TRBD1. Germline loops: CDR1 LNHNV, CDR2 YYDKDF (reference sequence). There are 16 residues in the CDR3. V was pared by 1 base and J by 2 bases, with 5 bases of the junction left unmatched.

The chain combines TRBV20-1 with TRBJ2-3; no firm D call. The CDR3 is 12 amino acids. Germline V gene sequence: CDR1 DFQATT, CDR2 SNEGSKA (reference sequence). V shed 8 bases and J shed 0 bases, with 9 bases lying between them. CDR3 sequence: CSLRRSTDTQYF. The CDR3 DNA sequence: TGCAGTCTGCGGCGGAGCACAGATACGCAGTATTTT.

This clonotype was observed a handful of times. The chain links TRBV4-1 to TRBJ2-7; 8 bases map to TRBD1. V gave up 0 bases and J gave up 7 bases; unmatched junction bases: 8. Germline values: CDR1 MGHRA, CDR2 YSYEKL. This CDR3 comprises 15 residues. The chain's CDR3 is CASSQEGTGREEQYF. DNA of the CDR3: TGCGCCAGCAGCCAAGAGGGGACAGGTCGTGAAGAGCAGTACTTC.

This clonotype was seen many times. The chain has TRBV9 and TRBJ1-1; 8 nucleotides agree with TRBD1. Germline V gene sequence: CDR1 SGDLS, CDR2 YYNGEE. V trimming: 4 bases; J trimming: 5 bases; junction bases outside the gene matches: 13. The CDR3 has 16 amino acids. The CDR3 DNA follows: TGTGCCAGCAGCAGAAGGGCAGGGGGCTTAGGTACTGAAGCTTTCTTT. It codes for CASSRRAGGLGTEAFF.

The chain links TRBV12-5 to TRBJ1-1; tentative D call: TRBD1 (6 bases). Per the germline V gene, CDR1 is LGHNT and CDR2 is FRNRAP. Trimming pared 0 bases from V and 7 bases from J, leaving 15 bases between. The CDR3 is 15 amino acids. The CDR3 loop is CASGLVLQGLDEAFF. CDR3 bases: TGTGCTAGTGGTTTGGTACTTCAGGGGCTGGATGAAGCTTTCTTT. Full variable domain (remainder filled in from reference TRBV12-5 and TRBJ1-1): DARVTQTPRHKVTEMGQEVTMRCQPILGHNTVFWYRQTMMQGLELLAYFRNRAPLDDSGMPKDRFSAEMPDATLATLKIQPSEPRDSAVYFCASGLVLQGLDEAFFGQGTRLTVV.

This clonotype was seen a handful of times. This sequence joins TRBV12-3 or TRBV12-4 and TRBJ2-1; perhaps TRBD1 as D (6 bases). The germline V and J ends were trimmed by 3 bases and 5 bases, with 14 bases remaining between them. The CDR3 has 15 amino acids. The DNA for the CDR3 is TGTGCCAGCAGTTTGGGGGCAGGGTCCCACAATGAGCAGTTCTTC. This translates into CASSLGAGSHNEQFF.